This paragraph reports one TCR beta chain. Antigen specificity is unknown. This sample was included in a study of T cell repertoires in cytomegalovirus infection. For the study at large: Public TCR beta signature analysis indicated the presence of both CMV infection and matching HLA type.

TCRdb re-called the reads through MiXCR, storing one row per CDR3 protein. The repertoire includes approximately 910,000 distinct CDR3 sequences, approximately 32% of them detected once, and 13% sits in the top ten. Study results and limitations: Pooled public TCR beta family frequency picked out CMV carriers with the relevant HLA.

The CDR3 is made up of 12 amino acids. Trimming removed 7 bases at V and 1 base at J, with 6 bases between. The germline CDR1 and CDR2 sequences are SGHNT and YYREEE (reference sequence). The V and J genes are TRBV5-4 and TRBJ2-4, with no clear D. This specimen consisted of cultured CD8+ T cells from PBMCs, obtained from culture after CMV antigen stimulation. This sequence originates from a human donor in good health (CMV status not recorded). Some clones in this sample may be carry-over from other donors' samples. In nucleotides, the CDR3 is TGTGCCAGCGAGGATGCCAAAAACATTCAGTACTTC. It translates to CASEDAKNIQYF.